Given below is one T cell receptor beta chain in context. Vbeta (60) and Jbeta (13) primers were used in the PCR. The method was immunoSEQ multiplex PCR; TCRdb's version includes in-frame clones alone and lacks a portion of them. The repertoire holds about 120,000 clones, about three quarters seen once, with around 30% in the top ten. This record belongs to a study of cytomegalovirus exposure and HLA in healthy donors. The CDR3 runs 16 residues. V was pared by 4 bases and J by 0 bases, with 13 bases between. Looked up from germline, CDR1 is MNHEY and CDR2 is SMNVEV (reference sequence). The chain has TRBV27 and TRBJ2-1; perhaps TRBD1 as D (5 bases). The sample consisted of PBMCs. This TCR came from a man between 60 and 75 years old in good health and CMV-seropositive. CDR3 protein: CASSSRQPGSYNEQFF. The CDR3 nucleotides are TGTGCCAGCAGTTCACGACAGCCTGGCTCCTACAATGAGCAGTTCTTC.